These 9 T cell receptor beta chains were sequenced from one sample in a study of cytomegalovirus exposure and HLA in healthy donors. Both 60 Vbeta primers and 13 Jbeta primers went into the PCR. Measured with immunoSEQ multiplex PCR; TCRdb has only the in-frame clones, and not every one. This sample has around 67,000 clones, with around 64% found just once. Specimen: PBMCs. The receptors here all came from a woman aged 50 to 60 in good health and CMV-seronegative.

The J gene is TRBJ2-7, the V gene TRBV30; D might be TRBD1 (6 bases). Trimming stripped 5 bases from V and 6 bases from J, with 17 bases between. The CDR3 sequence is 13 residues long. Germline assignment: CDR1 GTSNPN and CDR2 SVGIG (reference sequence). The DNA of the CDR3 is TGTGCCTGGGGGTACAGGGTGGGGAGCGAGCAGTACTTC. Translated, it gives CAWGYRVGSEQYF.

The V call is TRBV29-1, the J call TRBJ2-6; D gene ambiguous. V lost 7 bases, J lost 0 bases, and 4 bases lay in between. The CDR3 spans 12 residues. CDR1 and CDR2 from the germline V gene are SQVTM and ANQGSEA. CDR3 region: CSALSGANVLTF. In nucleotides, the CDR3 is TGCAGCGCTCTCTCTGGGGCCAACGTCCTGACTTTC.

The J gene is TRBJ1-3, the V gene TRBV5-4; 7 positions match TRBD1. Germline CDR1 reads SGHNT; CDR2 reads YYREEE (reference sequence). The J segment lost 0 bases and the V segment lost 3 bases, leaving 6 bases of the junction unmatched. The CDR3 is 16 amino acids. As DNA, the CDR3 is TGTGCCAGCAGCTCAGGGACAGAACGCTCTGGAAACACCATATATTTT. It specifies CASSSGTERSGNTIYF.

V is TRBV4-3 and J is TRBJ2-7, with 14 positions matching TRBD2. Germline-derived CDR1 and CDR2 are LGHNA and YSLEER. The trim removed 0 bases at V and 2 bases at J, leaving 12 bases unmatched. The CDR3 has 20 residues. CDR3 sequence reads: CASSQDRPGLAGGPPYEQYF. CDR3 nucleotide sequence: TGCGCCAGCAGCCAAGATCGTCCTGGACTAGCGGGAGGTCCCCCCTACGAGCAGTACTTC.

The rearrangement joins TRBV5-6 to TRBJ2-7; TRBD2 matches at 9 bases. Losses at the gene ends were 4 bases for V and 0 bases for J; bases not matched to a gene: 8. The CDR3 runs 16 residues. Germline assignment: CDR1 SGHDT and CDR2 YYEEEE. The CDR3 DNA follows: TGTGCCAGCAGCCGCACTAGCGGGTACAGCTCCTACGAGCAGTACTTC. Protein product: CASSRTSGYSSYEQYF.

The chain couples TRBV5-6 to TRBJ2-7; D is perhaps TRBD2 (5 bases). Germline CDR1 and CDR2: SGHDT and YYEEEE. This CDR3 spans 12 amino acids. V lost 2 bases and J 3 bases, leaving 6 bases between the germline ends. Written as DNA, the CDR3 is TGTGCCAGCAGCTTCGGGGACTACGAGCAGTACTTC. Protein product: CASSFGDYEQYF.

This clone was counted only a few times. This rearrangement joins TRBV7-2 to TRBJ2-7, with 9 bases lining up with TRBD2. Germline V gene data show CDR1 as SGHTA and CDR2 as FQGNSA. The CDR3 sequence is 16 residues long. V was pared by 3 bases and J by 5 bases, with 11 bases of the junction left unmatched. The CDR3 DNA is TGTGCCAGCAGCTTGCGGGGCGGGAGGGCTATCGACGAGCAGTACTTC. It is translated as CASSLRGGRAIDEQYF.

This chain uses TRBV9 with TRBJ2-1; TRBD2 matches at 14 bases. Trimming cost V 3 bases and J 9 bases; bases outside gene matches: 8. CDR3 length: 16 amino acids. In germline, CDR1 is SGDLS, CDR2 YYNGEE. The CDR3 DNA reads TGTGCCAGCAGCGCACTGGGACTAGCGGGGGCTAGTGAGCAGTTCTTC. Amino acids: CASSALGLAGASEQFF.

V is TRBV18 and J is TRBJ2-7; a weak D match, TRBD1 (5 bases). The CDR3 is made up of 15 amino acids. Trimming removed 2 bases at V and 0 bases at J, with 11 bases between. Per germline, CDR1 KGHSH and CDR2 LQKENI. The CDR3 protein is CASSPAGIASYEQYF. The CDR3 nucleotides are TGTGCCAGCTCACCAGCAGGGATCGCCTCCTACGAGCAGTACTTC.